Below are 16 T cell receptor delta chains sequenced from a single sample in a study of gamma-delta T cells after stem cell transplantation. TCRdb reran clone calling via CATT on the RT-PCR reads. Among roughly 10,000 delta-chain clones listed, 30% to 40% were seen once. The material sequenced was gamma-delta T cells. The receptors derive from a human donor. It is not recorded whose cells these are; they may come from a transplant donor.

This clone is classed as medium-sized. The chain uses TRAV29/DV5 and TRDJ1; no firm D call. Germline values: CDR1 NSMFDY, CDR2 ISSIKDK. The ends were cut back, 5 bases at V and 0 bases at J, with 29 bases in the middle. CDR3 size: 19 residues. CDR3 loop: CAAGQVRAGKNRYTDKLIF. DNA of the CDR3: TGTGCAGCTGGACAAGTCCGGGCCGGTAAAAATCGGTACACCGATAAACTCATCTTT.

The V gene is TRDV1, the J gene TRDJ1; D call uncertain. There are 17 residues in the CDR3. V lost 0 bases, J lost 0 bases, and 14 bases lay in between. Germline assignment: CDR1 TSWWSYY and CDR2 QGS. This CDR3 reads CALGELWYPLYTDKLIF. Written as DNA, the CDR3 is TGTGCTCTTGGGGAACTCTGGTACCCGCTGTACACCGATAAACTCATCTTT.

This clone was found a few times. The genes are TRDV1 and TRDJ1, with TRDD3 identical over 12 bases. This CDR3 has 26 residues. Unmatched junction bases numbered 31, after V lost 2 bases and J lost 0 bases. Per germline, CDR1 TSWWSYY and CDR2 QGS. This chain's CDR3 is CALGEIKGGAFPLILGDTKDTDKLIF. The CDR3 DNA follows: TGTGCTCTTGGGGAAATAAAGGGTGGGGCCTTCCCCTTAATACTGGGGGATACCAAGGACACCGATAAACTCATCTTT.

The J segment is TRDJ1; no V gene was assigned; the table calls TRDD3, which could not be checked here. The CDR3 is made up of 18 amino acids. The DNA for the CDR3 is TGTGCAAGGTCCCACCCCTACTGGGGGATACAAGCGATGAATAAACTCATCTTT. This encodes CARSHPYWGIQAMNKLIF.

Comment on this clone: A read error may explain this, as a much larger clone is one base away. The chain links TRAV29/DV5 to TRDJ1; D not certain. The V gene lost 4 bases and the J gene lost 0 bases, with 13 bases spanning the gap. The CDR3 is 14 residues long. CDR1 is NSMFDY and CDR2 is ISSIKDK in the germline V gene. For the CDR3, the DNA is TGTGCAGCAGGCGCTCGACCGTACACCGATAAACTCATCTTT. It yields the protein CAAGARPYTDKLIF.

Concerning this clone itself: A much larger clone lies a single base off, so this may be a read error. This chain links TRDV2 with TRDJ1; 8 bases line up with TRDD3. The germline gives CDR1 GEAIGNYY, CDR2 EKD. The J segment lost 0 bases and the V segment lost 0 bases, leaving 14 bases of the junction unmatched. There are 19 residues in the CDR3. The CDR3 is CACDTSTGGRPPYTDKLIF. In nucleotides, the CDR3 is TGTGCCTGTGACACCAGTACTGGGGGCCGCCCCCCTTACACCGATAAACTCATCTTT.

This clone is classed as medium-sized. The chain links TRDV2 to TRDJ1, with 13 bases lining up with TRDD3. V lost 3 bases, J lost 0 bases, and 9 bases stayed unmatched. Germline V gene sequence: CDR1 GEAIGNYY, CDR2 EKD. This CDR3 has 18 amino acids. CDR3 bases: TGTGCCTGTGACTTACTGGGGGATACGAAGGTCTACACCGATAAACTCATCTTT. Protein product: CACDLLGDTKVYTDKLIF.

Turning to this clone: One junction end does not reproduce the germline sequence, and a read error may be involved. The J gene is TRDJ1, the V gene TRDV2, with unresolved D. This CDR3 is built from 19 residues. Germline CDR1 GEAIGNYY, CDR2 EKD. The CDR3 DNA reads TGTGCCTGTGACTCTAAGCGCCTTGACGGCCTAATTTGCGCCGATAACCTCATCTTT. Translation gives CACDSKRLDGLICADNLIF.

By share, this clone ranks as medium-sized. Additional DNA sequences in this sample encode the identical CDR3. Written as DNA, the CDR3 is TGTGCCTGTGACCCTACTACAAGTACTGGGGGATGGTCGTACACCGATAAACTCATCTTT. Its translation is CACDPTTSTGGWSYTDKLIF. The chain combines TRDV2 with TRDJ1, with 10 bases identical to TRDD3. Germline CDR1 and CDR2: GEAIGNYY and EKD. This CDR3 spans 20 amino acids. With V trimmed by 3 bases and J by 0 bases, 18 bases remained unmatched.

Within the sample, this clone is medium-sized. Distinct nucleotide sequences in the sample also encode this CDR3. This chain links TRDV2 with TRDJ1; TRDD3 is a possible D gene (6 bases). This CDR3 has 15 amino acids. V gave up 1 base and J gave up 3 bases, with 14 bases separating them. Germline V lookup: CDR1 GEAIGNYY, CDR2 EKD. This chain's CDR3 is CACDTGGSWADKLIF. CDR3 nucleotides: TGTGCCTGTGACACTGGGGGCTCGTGGGCCGATAAACTCATCTTT.

A few counts support this clone. This chain uses TRDV1 with TRDJ1, with 12 bases aligning to TRDD3. The CDR3 is made up of 20 amino acids. The ends lost 5 bases at V and 0 bases at J; junction bases unmatched: 16. CDR1 and CDR2 from the germline V gene are TSWWSYY and QGS. The CDR3 sequence is CALGPSYVELGDTDTDKLIF. CDR3 in DNA: TGTGCTCTTGGGCCTTCCTACGTTGAACTGGGGGATACAGACACCGATAAACTCATCTTT.

Here the CDR3 reads CACDTDVGQLIF. Written as DNA, the CDR3 is TGTGCCTGTGACACCGACGTCGGTCAACTCATCTTT. The chain combines TRDV2 with TRDJ1, with D unclear. Trimming took off 0 bases at V and 9 bases at J, with 10 bases between the two ends. The CDR3 is 12 amino acids. Per germline, CDR1 GEAIGNYY and CDR2 EKD.

The V gene is TRDV1, the J gene TRDJ1, with TRDD3 matching over 11 bases. There are 20 residues in the CDR3. J lost 0 bases, V lost 4 bases, and 16 bases had no gene match. The germline CDR1 and CDR2 sequences are TSWWSYY and QGS. The CDR3 DNA is TGTGCTCTTGGGGTATCCTACTCCTACTGGGGGATAGGGTACACCGATAAACTCATCTTT. It yields the protein CALGVSYSYWGIGYTDKLIF.

CDR3 DNA: TGTGCTCTTGGGGAACCCTTCCTAGAGACCATGTACTGGGGGATACCGACAGCACAACTCTTCTTT. This sequence encodes CALGEPFLETMYWGIPTAQLFF. This chain links TRDV1 with TRDJ2, with 12 positions matching TRDD3. The V and J ends lost 1 base and 4 bases, in that order; junction bases with no gene match: 19. Germline CDR1 reads TSWWSYY; CDR2 reads QGS. The CDR3 sequence is 22 residues long.

A single count supports this clone. The chain couples TRDV1 to TRDJ1, with a possible D match to TRDD2 (5 bases). This CDR3 has 17 amino acids. CDR1 and CDR2 from the germline V gene are TSWWSYY and QGS. V was trimmed by 2 bases and J by 0 bases, leaving 16 bases between them. CDR3 amino acids: CALGEFSLLAHTDKLIF. The DNA for the CDR3 is TGTGCTCTTGGGGAATTCTCCCTACTTGCACACACCGATAAACTCATCTTT.

For this clone: Germline is not matched at one junction end, which may reflect a read error. Within the sample, other DNA sequences also encode this same CDR3. The rearrangement links TRAV29/DV5 to TRDJ1; 7 nucleotides agree with TRDD3. This CDR3 contains 20 residues. The germline V gene encodes CDR1 NSMFDY and CDR2 ISSIKDK. This CDR3 is CAASALSGGRGIRYTDKLIF. CDR3 DNA: TGCGCAGCAAGCGCGCTATCAGGGGGGAGGGGGATCCGTTACACCGATAAACTCATCTTT.